One and the same sample provided the 30 T cell receptor beta chains below, sequenced in a study of cytomegalovirus exposure and HLA in healthy donors. Primers included in the PCR were 60 Vbeta and 13 Jbeta primers. The repertoire was sequenced with immunoSEQ multiplex PCR; TCRdb's copy has only in-frame clones and lacks some. The repertoire holds some 180,000 clones, with roughly a tenth as singletons. Material for sequencing was PBMCs. These receptors all come from a woman in her twenties or thirties in good health and CMV-seropositive.

The chain has TRBV29-1 and TRBJ1-1; D ambiguous. Per germline, CDR1 SQVTM and CDR2 ANQGSEA. This CDR3 contains 15 residues. The V gene lost 6 bases and the J gene lost 0 bases, with 17 bases spanning the gap. This CDR3 reads CSVLRQTLMNTEAFF. CDR3 in DNA: TGCAGCGTCCTCCGACAAACGTTGATGAACACTGAAGCTTTCTTT.

J is TRBJ2-7 and V is TRBV21-1; the D call of TRBD1 is as the table states it, not checked on the DNA. TRBV21-1 is a pseudogene segment. There are 16 residues in the CDR3. CDR3 region: CASSGRDRVSSYEQYF. CDR3 DNA sequence: TGTGCCAGCAGCGGTAGGGACAGGGTTTCGTCCTACGAGCAGTACTTC.

This clone showed up many times. The V and J genes are TRBV6-6 and TRBJ1-5; D gene ambiguous. The ends were cut back, 5 bases at V and 4 bases at J, with 15 bases in the middle. There are 15 residues in the CDR3. CDR1 and CDR2 (germline): MNHNY, SVGAGI (reference sequence). CDR3: CASSPMGRGNQPQHF. The CDR3 DNA reads as TGTGCCAGCAGTCCAATGGGGAGAGGAAATCAGCCCCAGCATTTT.

This clone was counted once. The V gene is TRBV15, the J gene TRBJ2-7; TRBD2 aligns across 10 bases. Germline V gives CDR1 LNHNV, CDR2 YYDKDF (reference sequence). The junction had 9 bases not matched to a gene; V was cut back by 4 bases and J by 6 bases. The CDR3 has 15 amino acids. The CDR3, as DNA: TGTGCCACCAGCAAGATACAGCGGGAGGGCCGCGAGCAGTACTTC. It specifies CATSKIQREGREQYF. Full variable domain (rest looked up from reference TRBV15 and TRBJ2-7): DAMVIQNPRYQVTQFGKPVTLSCSQTLNHNVMYWYQQKSSQAPKLLFHYYDKDFNNEADTPDNFQSRRPNTSFCFLDIRSPGLGDTAMYLCATSKIQREGREQYFGPGTRLTVT.

V gene TRBV29-1 combines with J gene TRBJ1-1, with D uncertain. The germline gives CDR1 SQVTM, CDR2 ANQGSEA. This CDR3 comprises 13 residues. The ends were cut back, 3 bases at V and 0 bases at J, with 8 bases in the middle. CDR3 coding DNA: TGCAGCGTTGATAAAAAAATGAACACTGAAGCTTTCTTT. This codes for CSVDKKMNTEAFF.

V usage is TRBV19 and J usage is TRBJ1-5; D uncertain. V was clipped by 4 bases and J by 7 bases, with 20 bases between them. Germline loops: CDR1 LNHDA, CDR2 SQIVND (reference sequence). The CDR3 length is 16 residues. CDR3 nucleotides: TGTGCCAGTAGTACTCATCGTACAGTACTGGCCCAGCCCCAGCATTTT. It codes for CASSTHRTVLAQPQHF. The full variable domain, with the rest looked up from reference TRBV19 and TRBJ1-5, is DGGITQSPKYLFRKEGQNVTLSCEQNLNHDAMYWYRQDPGQGLRLIYYSQIVNDFQKGDIAEGYSVSREKKESFPLTVTSAQKNPTAFYLCASSTHRTVLAQPQHFGDGTRLSIL.

This clone has just a few counts. This rearrangement joins TRBV25-1 to TRBJ1-2; 7 bases line up with TRBD1. CDR1 is MGHDK, CDR2 SYGVNS, per germline. The CDR3 is 16 amino acids. J was trimmed by 5 bases and V by 3 bases; bases with no gene match: 12. CDR3 DNA: TGTGCCAGCAGTGATTTAAGATTAGGACAGGCGTATGGCTACACCTTC. Translated: CASSDLRLGQAYGYTF.

V usage is TRBV7-2 and J usage is TRBJ1-3; tentatively, D is TRBD1 (6 bases). V was trimmed by 5 bases and J by 4 bases, leaving 9 bases between them. Germline V gene data show CDR1 as SGHTA and CDR2 as FQGNSA. The CDR3 is 13 amino acids. The CDR3 nucleotides are TGTGCCAGCAGCCCAGGGGTGGGAAACACCATATATTTT. Its translation is CASSPGVGNTIYF.

This sequence joins TRBV4-2 and TRBJ1-2, with a tentative D call TRBD1 (5 bases). CDR1 and CDR2 (germline): LGHNA, YNFKEQ. Trimming left V 0 bases short and J 0 bases short, with 11 bases between. The CDR3 is 16 amino acids. The CDR3 loop reads CASSQEKQVTNYGYTF. DNA of the CDR3: TGTGCCAGCAGCCAAGAGAAACAGGTCACTAACTATGGCTACACCTTC.

The chain's CDR3 is CASSHLGGGTDAYEQYF. Here the CDR3 DNA reads TGCGCCAGCAGCCATCTTGGAGGCGGGACTGATGCCTACGAGCAGTACTTC. J is TRBJ2-7 and V is TRBV4-1; D might be TRBD2 (6 bases). This CDR3 is 17 amino acids long. Germline V gene data show CDR1 as MGHRA and CDR2 as YSYEKL. V gave up 3 bases and J gave up 2 bases, with 20 bases separating them.

This clone was counted a few times. The gene calls are TRBV5-1 and TRBJ2-3; TRBD1 matches at 7 bases. V dropped 0 bases and J dropped 4; count of bases not matched to a gene: 2. The CDR3 sequence is 14 residues long. From germline, CDR1 is SGHRS and CDR2 YFSETQ. The CDR3 DNA sequence: TGCGCCAGCAGCTTGGACAGGGGTGCAGATACGCAGTATTTT. Its translation is CASSLDRGADTQYF.

As concerns this clone: An end of the junction does not agree with germline; a read error may underlie this. V usage is TRBV7-9 and J usage is TRBJ1-2; 7 nucleotides agree with TRBD1. This CDR3 contains 15 residues. Germline values: CDR1 SEHNR, CDR2 FQNEAQ (reference sequence). The CDR3 sequence: CASSSTGALNYDYTF. The CDR3 coding sequence is TGTGCCAGCAGCTCTACAGGGGCACTTAACTATGACTACACCTTC.

This clone appeared a few times. The chain combines TRBV2 with TRBJ2-5; D may be TRBD2 (7 bases). The CDR3 is made up of 14 amino acids. V shed 7 bases and J shed 3 bases, with 15 bases lying between them. Germline V gene sequence: CDR1 SNHLY, CDR2 FYNNEI. CDR3 protein: CASNLQGGEETQYF. In nucleotides, the CDR3 is TGTGCCAGCAACCTACAGGGAGGGGAAGAGACCCAGTACTTC.

The chain joins TRBV14 to TRBJ2-7; D uncertain. The CDR3 is made up of 10 amino acids. CDR1 is SGHDN, CDR2 FVKESK, per germline. V was shortened by 5 bases and J by 5 bases, with 4 bases between the two germline ends. Here the CDR3 reads CASSGNEQYF. The CDR3 DNA is TGTGCCAGCAGCGGCAACGAGCAGTACTTC.

In this sample, this clone turned up a few times. The V call is TRBV5-1, the J call TRBJ2-3; 9 nucleotides agree with TRBD2. This CDR3 contains 17 residues. V trimming: 3 bases; J trimming: 3 bases; junction bases outside the gene matches: 11. Germline CDR1 and CDR2: SGHRS and YFSETQ. The CDR3 DNA is TGCGCCAGCAGCTGGGGAGCGAGCGGGAGGCAGACAGATACGCAGTATTTT. Translating it yields CASSWGASGRQTDTQYF.

This clone was counted a few times. The chain uses TRBV18 and TRBJ1-4; no firm D call. Trimming stripped 3 bases from V and 8 bases from J, with 16 bases between. Germline values: CDR1 KGHSH, CDR2 LQKENI. The CDR3 runs to 15 residues. The CDR3: CASSPYERGGEKLFF. Written as DNA, the CDR3 is TGTGCCAGCTCACCGTACGAACGGGGTGGGGAAAAACTGTTTTTT.

The chain carries TRBV7-3 and TRBJ2-6, with D tentatively TRBD1 (6 bases). Germline V gives CDR1 SGHTA, CDR2 FQGTGA. The ends were cut back, 2 bases at V and 1 base at J, with 12 bases in the middle. The CDR3 is made up of 17 amino acids. CDR3 region: CASSLGQGRSGANVLTF. For the CDR3, the DNA is TGTGCCAGCAGCTTAGGGCAGGGGCGTTCTGGGGCCAACGTCCTGACTTTC.

This clone was observed a few times. This chain connects TRBV18 to TRBJ2-3; 13 nucleotides match TRBD2. Germline V gene sequence: CDR1 KGHSH, CDR2 LQKENI. V dropped 4 bases and J dropped 5; count of bases not matched to a gene: 6. The CDR3 loop spans 16 amino acids. CDR3 sequence (DNA): TGTGCCAGCTCACAGAGTTGGACTAGCGGGAGAGATACGCAGTATTTT. Translated: CASSQSWTSGRDTQYF.

The chain carries TRBV15 and TRBJ2-3; maybe TRBD2 (6 bases). Trimming took 0 bases from V and 6 from J, leaving 10 bases between them. The CDR3 is made up of 14 amino acids. Germline loops: CDR1 LNHNV, CDR2 YYDKDF (reference sequence). Here the CDR3 reads CATSRDLGGDTQYF. CDR3 sequence (DNA): TGTGCCACCAGCAGAGATTTGGGGGGTGATACGCAGTATTTT.

The chain is built from TRBV4-1 and TRBJ2-5, with a weak D call TRBD2 (6 bases). This CDR3 region has 17 residues. Germline CDR1 reads MGHRA; CDR2 reads YSYEKL. Trimming cost V 0 bases and J 0 bases, with 14 bases left between them. The CDR3 DNA is TGCGCCAGCAGCCAAGAGGTGGTTTTAGCGGACCAAGAGACCCAGTACTTC. Translating gives CASSQEVVLADQETQYF.

A few counts support this clone. For the CDR3, the DNA is TGTGCCAGTAGTTATAGCGGGGTCTACAATGAGCAGTTCTTC. Translated, it gives CASSYSGVYNEQFF. The chain couples TRBV19 to TRBJ2-1; 8 nucleotides line up with TRBD2. The CDR3 runs to 14 residues. J lost 3 bases, V lost 5 bases, and 3 bases had no gene match. CDR1 is LNHDA and CDR2 is SQIVND in the germline V gene (reference sequence).

A few counts support this clone. Because it lacks the conserved phenylalanine or tryptophan at the end, this CDR3 is likely a read error. The chain combines TRBV5-1 with TRBJ1-4; D is possibly TRBD1 (5 bases). The CDR3 runs 14 residues. Germline V gene lookup returns CDR1 SGHRS and CDR2 YFSETQ. Deletions cut 5 bases from V and 5 bases from J, with 13 bases between. The CDR3 region has the DNA TGCGCCAGCAGGAGGGACGGGGGGAATGAAAAACTGTTTGTT. The encoded protein is CASRRDGGNEKLFV.

The CDR3 DNA sequence: TGTGCCAGTAGGGGTTTAGTAAAGGGGGCTGAAGCTTTCTTT. It is translated as CASRGLVKGAEAFF. V gene TRBV19 combines with J gene TRBJ1-1; D is perhaps TRBD1 (6 bases). The germline V gene encodes CDR1 LNHDA and CDR2 SQIVND (reference sequence). The CDR3 contains 14 residues. The germline V and J ends were trimmed by 6 bases and 6 bases, with 17 bases remaining between them.

This chain joins TRBV6-5 and TRBJ1-2; no reliable D call. V was clipped by 2 bases and J by 3 bases, with 4 bases between them. Germline CDR1 reads MNHEY; CDR2 reads SVGAGI. The CDR3 covers 12 residues. CDR3 nucleotide sequence: TGTGCCAGCAGTTACGGGCACTATGGCTACACCTTC. This gives the protein CASSYGHYGYTF.

The chain recombines TRBV9 with TRBJ2-5; 7 bases match TRBD2. Germline CDR1 reads SGDLS; CDR2 reads YYNGEE. The CDR3 runs to 13 residues. J lost 6 bases, V lost 0 bases, and 2 bases had no gene match. The CDR3 DNA reads as TGTGCCAGCAGCGTAGCAGGGACTAAGACCCAGTACTTC. This translates into CASSVAGTKTQYF.

This clone was seen only a few times. V and J are TRBV15 and TRBJ1-5, with a tentative D call TRBD1 (6 bases). From germline, CDR1 is LNHNV and CDR2 YYDKDF (reference sequence). This CDR3 spans 15 amino acids. V was trimmed by 0 bases and J by 7 bases, leaving 13 bases between them. DNA for the CDR3: TGTGCCACCAGCAGAGATCGGGGGGCCGGGCAGCCCCAGCATTTT. It codes for CATSRDRGAGQPQHF.

This clone was counted between two and nine times. The chain carries TRBV4-2 and TRBJ2-1, with TRBD2 matching over 8 bases. CDR1 LGHNA and CDR2 YNFKEQ come from the germline V gene. V shed 5 bases, J shed 10 bases, and the junction held 16 bases outside the gene matches. The CDR3 loop spans 16 amino acids. The CDR3 nucleotides read TGTGCCAGCAGCTCCCACGGACTAGCCCAGAGTCGGGAGCAGTTCTTC. Residues: CASSSHGLAQSREQFF.

This sequence joins TRBV10-3 and TRBJ1-1, with D uncertain. Germline V CDR1 and CDR2: ENHRY, SYGVKD. This CDR3 contains 15 residues. Between the trimmed V and J ends, which lost 4 bases and 0 bases, there was a span of 12 bases. CDR3 bases: TGTGCCATCAGTGCCCGTGGAGCTTTGAACACTGAAGCTTTCTTT. Its translation is CAISARGALNTEAFF.

V gene TRBV10-2 combines with J gene TRBJ2-1; 10 bases agree with TRBD2. The V gene end was trimmed by 3 bases and the J gene end by 6 bases; junction bases not matched to a gene: 2. The CDR3 length is 14 residues. The germline V gene has CDR1 WSHSY and CDR2 SAAADI. CDR3 loop: CASSDSGRTNEQFF. CDR3 nucleotide sequence: TGCGCCAGCAGTGATAGCGGGAGGACCAATGAGCAGTTCTTC.

J is TRBJ2-5 and V is TRBV27; 7 positions agree with TRBD1. Near its end, the DNA agrees better with TRBJ2-7, so the J call may be wrong. This CDR3 has 14 amino acids. Germline assignment: CDR1 MNHEY and CDR2 SMNVEV (reference sequence). CDR3 DNA sequence: TGTGCCAGCAGGATTCGCGACAGGGCGTACGAGCAGTACTTC. Protein: CASRIRDRAYEQYF.